Below, 22 T cell receptor beta chains from the same sample are listed, as sequenced in a study of OX40 agonist ivuxolimab in advanced cancers. Clones were sequenced by immunoSEQ multiplex PCR, and TCRdb holds only the in-frame ones, with some missing. Among about 42,000 clones, roughly four fifths were seen once, and the ten largest hold 2% to 3%. The sequences come from CD4+ or CD8+ T cells sorted from blood, collected in a trial of the OX40 agonist ivuxolimab. The receptors stem from an adult with an advanced solid tumor such as melanoma, head and neck, liver or kidney cancer.

This rearrangement joins TRBV7-3 to TRBJ1-6; TRBD1 is a possible D gene (5 bases). There are 14 residues in the CDR3. Germline values: CDR1 SGHTA, CDR2 FQGTGA. V was shortened by 6 bases and J by 8 bases, with 14 bases between the two germline ends. The CDR3 nucleotides read TGTGCCAGCAGGCTTGGAAGGGACGATTCACCCCTCCACTTT. It codes for CASRLGRDDSPLHF.

V is TRBV7-9 and J is TRBJ2-7; 9 nucleotides match TRBD2. The germline CDR1 and CDR2 sequences are SEHNR and FQNEAQ (reference sequence). V gave up 5 bases and J gave up 3 bases; unmatched junction bases: 5. The length of the CDR3 is 14 residues. Written as DNA, the CDR3 is TGTGCCAGCAGCACAACGACTAGCGGCTACGAGCAGTACTTC. Translating gives CASSTTTSGYEQYF.

The rearrangement links TRBV7-2 to TRBJ2-7; no clear D. The V end was cut by 5 bases, the J end by 2 bases, with 10 bases between. CDR1 and CDR2 (germline): SGHTA, FQGNSA. The CDR3 runs to 13 residues. The CDR3 sequence: CASSPQIAYEQYF. CDR3 DNA: TGTGCCAGCAGCCCCCAGATCGCCTACGAGCAGTACTTC.

The chain uses TRBV29-1 and TRBJ1-1; 7 bases are a match to TRBD1. This CDR3 is 15 amino acids long. Germline V gene data show CDR1 as SQVTM and CDR2 as ANQGSEA. J was trimmed by 1 base and V by 5 bases; bases with no gene match: 10. CDR3 DNA sequence: TGCAGCGTTACCCTCACAGGGGTGGCGAACACTGAAGCTTTCTTT. Its protein is CSVTLTGVANTEAFF. Complete variable domain (other parts from reference TRBV29-1 and TRBJ1-1): SAVISQKPSRDICQRGTSLTIQCQVDSQVTMMFWYRQQPGQSLTLIATANQGSEATYESGFVIDKFPISRPNLTFSTLTVSNMSPEDSSIYLCSVTLTGVANTEAFFGQGTRLTVV.

The chain couples TRBV11-1 to TRBJ1-5, with unresolved D. V was trimmed by 2 bases and J by 2 bases, leaving 4 bases between them. The length of the CDR3 is 13 residues. The germline V gene has CDR1 SGHAT and CDR2 FQDESV (reference sequence). The CDR3 coding sequence is TGTGCCAGCAGCTTACAGGGCAATCAGCCCCAGCATTTT. Amino acid sequence: CASSLQGNQPQHF.

This chain's CDR3 is CASSPGGGLSYEQYF. CDR3 nucleotides: TGTGCCAGCAGCCCAGGCGGGGGGCTGTCCTACGAGCAGTACTTC. This chain uses TRBV7-9 with TRBJ2-7; 8 positions agree with TRBD2. V shed 5 bases, J shed 1 base, and the junction held 7 bases outside the gene matches. Germline V gene sequence: CDR1 SEHNR, CDR2 FQNEAQ (reference sequence). The CDR3 consists of 15 residues.

This clone has a single count. V usage is TRBV28 and J usage is TRBJ1-1; D unresolved. This CDR3 is built from 15 residues. Germline V lookup: CDR1 MDHEN, CDR2 SYDVKM. Trimming cost V 5 bases and J 2 bases, with 15 bases left between them. The CDR3 is CASSQPQLVNTEAFF. CDR3 in DNA: TGTGCCAGCAGTCAACCACAGCTAGTAAACACTGAAGCTTTCTTT.

This chain joins TRBV5-4 and TRBJ2-1; TRBD2 agrees at 8 bases. J was trimmed by 6 bases and V by 1 base; bases with no gene match: 3. The CDR3 covers 14 residues. In germline, CDR1 is SGHNT, CDR2 YYREEE (reference sequence). The CDR3 coding sequence is TGTGCCAGCAGCTTGACGGGAGGGCCCAATGAGCAGTTCTTC. Protein: CASSLTGGPNEQFF.

This clone is categorized as medium-sized. The genes are TRBV30 and TRBJ2-1; the D gene could be TRBD1 or TRBD2 (5 bases each). There are 14 residues in the CDR3. Germline loops: CDR1 GTSNPN, CDR2 SVGIG (reference sequence). V lost 5 bases, J lost 0 bases, and 11 bases lay in between. As DNA, the CDR3 is TGTGCCTGGGCCGGGACGGACTCCTACAATGAGCAGTTCTTC. Protein sequence: CAWAGTDSYNEQFF.

The CDR3 nucleotides read TGTGCCAGCAGCTTGGCATCTTCGCCGAACACTGAAGCTTTCTTT. This translates into CASSLASSPNTEAFF. V is TRBV5-4 and J is TRBJ1-1, with no clear D. Trimming removed 0 bases at V and 1 base at J, with 10 bases between. Germline-derived CDR1 and CDR2 are SGHNT and YYREEE (reference sequence). CDR3 length: 15 amino acids.

The gene calls are TRBV6-1 and TRBJ1-5; possibly TRBD1 for D (5 bases). CDR1 is MNHNS, CDR2 SASEGT, per germline. The CDR3 spans 15 residues. As DNA, the CDR3 is TGTGCTTCGGAGGGGCGGTTAGGGAGGGAAGGGTCCAAGCATTTT. Amino acid sequence: CASEGRLGREGSKHF.

The chain has TRBV27 and TRBJ2-5; D perhaps matches TRBD2 (6 bases). The DNA end favors TRBJ2-7, so the J call may be wrong. The CDR3 length is 14 residues. CDR1 MNHEY and CDR2 SMNVEV come from the germline V gene (reference sequence). CDR3 amino acids: CASGAVGGVNEQYF. In DNA form, the CDR3 reads TGTGCCAGCGGGGCTGTCGGGGGTGTGAACGAGCAGTACTTC.

This chain links TRBV5-1 with TRBJ2-4; D is possibly TRBD2 (6 bases). This CDR3 region has 16 residues. Germline V CDR1 and CDR2: SGHRS, YFSETQ. Trimming took off 5 bases at V and 1 base at J, with 16 bases between the two ends. The CDR3, as DNA: TGCGCCAGCAGAGGTCCGGAGGGTATGGCCAAAAACATTCAGTACTTC. Translation gives CASRGPEGMAKNIQYF.

The genes are TRBV7-2 and TRBJ1-1, with D unclear. CDR3 length equals 14 residues. Germline V gives CDR1 SGHTA, CDR2 FQGNSA. V was cut by 5 bases and J by 0 bases, with 10 bases left in between. CDR3 protein: CASSVDGMNTEAFF. The CDR3, as DNA: TGTGCCAGCAGCGTCGACGGCATGAACACTGAAGCTTTCTTT.

The chain uses TRBV6-5 and TRBJ2-7; D is perhaps TRBD1 or TRBD2 (5 bases each). Looked up from germline, CDR1 is MNHEY and CDR2 is SVGAGI. Trimming pared 5 bases from V and 5 bases from J, leaving 19 bases between. CDR3 length: 15 amino acids. CDR3 sequence (DNA): TGTGCCAGCAGTCTTACGGGACCCGGGAACAACGAGCAGTACTTC. It encodes CASSLTGPGNNEQYF.

The chain combines TRBV7-2 with TRBJ2-3; 9 bases agree with TRBD2. With 1 base clipped from V and 6 bases from J, the junction kept 11 bases outside the gene matches. Germline CDR1 is SGHTA and CDR2 is FQGNSA. The length of the CDR3 is 17 residues. CDR3 region: CASSLGMAGGGFDTQYF. CDR3 sequence (DNA): TGTGCCAGCAGCTTAGGGATGGCGGGAGGGGGGTTTGATACGCAGTATTTT.

J is TRBJ1-1 and V is TRBV5-1, with D possibly matching TRBD1 (6 bases). Trimming took off 1 base at V and 0 bases at J, with 10 bases between the two ends. Germline CDR1 and CDR2: SGHRS and YFSETQ. There are 15 residues in the CDR3. CDR3: CASSLMAGVNTEAFF. For the CDR3, the DNA is TGCGCCAGCAGCTTGATGGCAGGGGTGAACACTGAAGCTTTCTTT. Supplemented by reference TRBV5-1 and TRBJ1-1, the full variable domain reads KAGVTQTPRYLIKTRGQQVTLSCSPISGHRSVSWYQQTPGQGLQFLFEYFSETQRNKGNFPGRFSGRQFSNSRSEMNVSTLELGDSALYLCASSLMAGVNTEAFFGQGTRLTVV.

The chain couples TRBV10-2 to TRBJ1-1; D remains ambiguous. The V gene's germline CDR1 is WSHSY and CDR2 SAAADI. Deletions cut 5 bases from V and 4 bases from J, with 8 bases between. CDR3 length: 12 amino acids. CDR3 DNA: TGCGCCAGCAGTCACAAGAGCACTGAAGCTTTCTTT. Amino acids: CASSHKSTEAFF.

This clone was recorded a few times. V is TRBV7-6 and J is TRBJ1-5; D gene unclear. This CDR3 is 13 amino acids long. V was pared by 1 base and J by 3 bases, with 4 bases between. CDR1 is SGHVS, CDR2 FNYEAQ, per germline. CDR3 DNA: TGTGCCAGCAGCTTAGACTTCAATCAGCCCCAGCATTTT. The encoded protein is CASSLDFNQPQHF.

This clone was seen more than once but under ten times. V is TRBV7-2 and J is TRBJ2-7; D gene uncertain. In germline, CDR1 is SGHTA, CDR2 FQGNSA. This CDR3 comprises 15 residues. V gave up 2 bases and J gave up 0 bases, with 11 bases separating them. CDR3 sequence: CASSLSRDTSYEQYF. The DNA of the CDR3 is TGTGCCAGCAGCTTATCGCGTGATACCTCCTACGAGCAGTACTTC.

The chain has TRBV4-1 and TRBJ2-3, with TRBD2 as a possible D gene (5 bases). V shed 2 bases and J shed 8 bases, with 14 bases lying between them. Germline-derived CDR1 and CDR2 are MGHRA and YSYEKL. The CDR3 runs 14 residues. For the CDR3, the DNA is TGCGCCAGCAGCCAACAGCGGACCGTAGGTACGCAGTATTTT. Protein: CASSQQRTVGTQYF.

J is TRBJ1-2 and V is TRBV7-9; maybe TRBD1 (6 bases). V was clipped by 4 bases and J by 6 bases, with 9 bases between them. The V gene's germline CDR1 is SEHNR and CDR2 FQNEAQ (reference sequence). CDR3 size: 12 residues. CDR3 loop: CASSWAGDGYTF. The CDR3, as DNA: TGTGCCAGCAGCTGGGCAGGGGATGGCTACACCTTC.